One sample yielded the 8 T cell receptor beta chains listed below, sequenced in a study of beta chain features in type 1 diabetes. Isolated RNA was reverse transcribed in full, so expressed TCRB transcripts were sequenced. Only in-frame clones appear in the TCRdb table, and some are missing; sequencing was by immunoSEQ multiplex PCR. The sample includes about 340,000 clones, roughly 13% of them seen just once. Their target antigens are unknown. Study results and caveats: Researchers report that Type 1 diabetes patients had moderately but significantly shorter TCRB CDR3s across all four CD4+ subsets.

The specimen sequenced was naive CD4+ T cells from blood. The receptors derive from a young woman with type 1 diabetes.

This clone was counted only a few times. The chain uses TRBV27 and TRBJ2-1; D might be TRBD2 (6 bases). Germline CDR1 reads MNHEY; CDR2 reads SMNVEV (reference sequence). CDR3 length: 11 amino acids. V was shortened by 5 bases and J by 8 bases, with 7 bases between the two germline ends. CDR3 nucleotide sequence: TGTGCCAGCAGTGAGCGGGATGAGCAGTTCTTC. Translating it yields CASSERDEQFF.

This clone has just a few counts. The chain joins TRBV30 to TRBJ2-3; the D gene is possibly TRBD1 (5 bases). V lost 3 bases to trimming and J lost 2 bases, with 12 bases between them. The CDR3 runs to 14 residues. CDR1 and CDR2 from the germline V gene are GTSNPN and SVGIG (reference sequence). The CDR3: CAWRGPSITDTQYF. CDR3 nucleotides: TGTGCCTGGAGGGGGCCTTCTATCACAGATACGCAGTATTTT.

This clone was detected only a few times. V and J are TRBV7-9 and TRBJ2-7; possibly TRBD1 for D (6 bases). The CDR3 extends over 14 amino acids. Trimming took off 4 bases at V and 5 bases at J, with 15 bases between the two ends. Germline-derived CDR1 and CDR2 are SEHNR and FQNEAQ (reference sequence). CDR3 DNA: TGTGCCAGCAGCTCCCGGACAGTTGTGGACGAGCAGTACTTC. It specifies CASSSRTVVDEQYF.

Only a few counts were recorded for this clone. This chain connects TRBV30 to TRBJ1-5, with D unresolved. Germline V gives CDR1 GTSNPN, CDR2 SVGIG (reference sequence). Trimming pared 0 bases from V and 9 bases from J, leaving 12 bases between. This CDR3 has 13 residues. The CDR3 sequence is CAWSVDRRRPQHF. CDR3 bases: TGTGCCTGGAGTGTTGACCGGCGGAGGCCCCAGCATTTT.

This chain joins TRBV7-9 and TRBJ1-2, with TRBD1 matching 8 bases. This CDR3 is 15 amino acids long. The V gene end was trimmed by 5 bases and the J gene end by 1 base; junction bases not matched to a gene: 6. CDR1 is SEHNR and CDR2 is FQNEAQ in the germline V gene (reference sequence). The CDR3 nucleotides are TGTGCCAGCAGCCCCACGACAGGGGTTAACTATGGCTACACCTTC. This gives the protein CASSPTTGVNYGYTF. The full variable domain, completed using reference TRBV7-9 and TRBJ1-2, is DTGVSQNPRHKITKRGQNVTFRCDPISEHNRLYWYRQTLGQGPEFLTYFQNEAQLEKSRLLSDRFSAERPKGSFSTLEIQRTEQGDSAMYLCASSPTTGVNYGYTFGSGTRLTVV.

This clone was detected a few times. The rearrangement uses TRBV29-1 and TRBJ2-1, with 7 bases that match TRBD2. From germline, CDR1 is SQVTM and CDR2 ANQGSEA. Germline trimming cut 5 bases from V and 9 bases from J; bases unmatched to any gene: 13. CDR3 length equals 14 residues. The CDR3 nucleotides read TGCAGCGTTCGACTAGCACTCATGGAGGGTGAGCAGTTCTTC. Its protein product is CSVRLALMEGEQFF.

The chain is built from TRBV19 and TRBJ2-1, with D perhaps TRBD2 (5 bases). Germline loops: CDR1 LNHDA, CDR2 SQIVND (reference sequence). V was cut by 0 bases and J by 2 bases, with 14 bases left in between. CDR3 length equals 17 residues. CDR3 bases: TGTGCCAGTAGTATAGATCTTCGAGGGAAGGCCTACAATGAGCAGTTCTTC. This sequence encodes CASSIDLRGKAYNEQFF.

This clone has only a few counts. The J gene is TRBJ2-3, the V gene TRBV5-1; D possibly corresponds to TRBD2 (6 bases). The V gene lost 4 bases and the J gene lost 1 base, with 19 bases spanning the gap. CDR3 length equals 17 residues. CDR1 is SGHRS and CDR2 is YFSETQ in the germline V gene. The CDR3 loop reads CASSPAYGTRGTDTQYF. The CDR3 nucleotides read TGCGCCAGCAGCCCCGCCTACGGGACTCGGGGCACAGATACGCAGTATTTT.